The rows below give T cell receptor beta chains drawn from one sample of a study of cytomegalovirus exposure and HLA in healthy donors. Profiling relied on immunoSEQ multiplex PCR, and the TCRdb table lists in-frame clones only, not all of them. Altogether about 120,000 clones are present, 83% being singletons, with the ten largest covering more than 3.5%. Material: PBMCs. Receptors were obtained from a woman aged 40-49 years in good health and CMV-seropositive. Both conserved end residues are part of each CDR3. A D gene is named only where the DNA matches it firmly. Clone sizes are given selectively: once, few, many, or a class where the clone is expanded.

clone_size	d_call	j_call	v_call	cdr3_nt	cdr3_aa
once	-	TRBJ1-5	TRBV5-3	TGTGCCAGAAGAGTGACATTAAGCAATCAGCCCCAGCATTTT	CARRVTLSNQPQHF
-	TRBD2	TRBJ2-5	TRBV7-9	TGTGCCAGCAGCGAGACTAGCGGGAGCCAAGAGACCCAGTACTTC	CASSETSGSQETQYF
-	TRBD2	TRBJ2-3	TRBV5-4	TGTGCCAGCAGCCCCGGGCGGGAGTTTGGCACAGATACGCAGTATTTT	CASSPGREFGTDTQYF
-	TRBD1	TRBJ1-1	TRBV5-1	TGCGCCAGCAGCTACGACAGGGGGGGCACTGAAGCTTTCTTT	CASSYDRGGTEAFF
-	-	TRBJ2-7	TRBV11-2	TGTGCCAGCAGCTTAGGAAGGGGTTTCACCTACGAGCAGTACTTC	CASSLGRGFTYEQYF
-	-	TRBJ2-1	TRBV29-1	TGCAGCGGTAAACCGGGCTACAATGAGCAGTTCTTC	CSGKPGYNEQFF
-	TRBD1	TRBJ1-1	TRBV11-2	TGTGCCAGCAGCGCCTCGGGACAGGGGAACACTGAAGCTTTCTTT	CASSASGQGNTEAFF
-	-	TRBJ2-1	TRBV7-7	TGTGCTAGCAGCTTAGGGGGAGGGGACTCGCAGTTCTTC	CASSLGGGDSQFF
-	-	TRBJ1-3	TRBV6-1	TGTGCCAGCAGTGCGGGGGTTGACGGAAACACCATATATTTT	CASSAGVDGNTIYF
-	TRBD1	TRBJ2-1	TRBV2	TGTGCCAGCACCCCCTCATCAGTTGGACAGGTTTACAATGAGCAGTTCTTC	CASTPSSVGQVYNEQFF
-	TRBD2	TRBJ2-3	TRBV27	TGTGCCAGCTGTCCTCTAGCGGGATTGCCTAGTACGCAGTATTTT	CASCPLAGLPSTQYF
-	TRBD1	TRBJ2-7	TRBV11-2	TGTGCCAGCAGCCCAGCGACAGGGACCGAGCAGTACTTC	CASSPATGTEQYF
-	TRBD2	TRBJ2-7	TRBV4-2	TGTGCCAGCAGCCAAGCGGGGGACTACTTCTACGAGCAGTACTTC	CASSQAGDYFYEQYF
-	TRBD1	TRBJ1-2	TRBV11-2	TGTGCCAGCAGCTTAAAAACAGGGGATGTCGGCTACACCTTC	CASSLKTGDVGYTF
-	-	TRBJ1-3	TRBV7-9	TGTGCCAGCAGCCCAGTGTTCAGGGTAGGGTCTGGAAACACCATATATTTT	CASSPVFRVGSGNTIYF
once	-	TRBJ2-1	TRBV2	TGTGCCAGCAGTGAGAACGGAGGAGTCTACAATGAGCAGTTCTTC	CASSENGGVYNEQFF
-	TRBD2	TRBJ2-7	TRBV7-2	TGTGCCAGCAGTTATCTCCTAGCGGGACGTCCCGCCGAGCAGTACTTC	CASSYLLAGRPAEQYF
-	-	TRBJ1-2	TRBV21-1	TGTGCCAGCTTGGGCGAGGGATCCCCGTCGGAGTATGGCTACACCTTC	CASLGEGSPSEYGYTF
-	TRBD2	TRBJ2-3	TRBV9	TGTGCCAGCAGCGTAGAGGGACTAGCGGGAGATACGCAGTATTTT	CASSVEGLAGDTQYF
-	-	TRBJ2-3	TRBV5-6	TGTGCCAGCAGCTTTGATCAGGGTCTGGCAGATACGCAGTATTTT	CASSFDQGLADTQYF
-	TRBD1	TRBJ1-2	TRBV6-1	TGTGCCAGCAGCGGACAGGGCCTCTATGGCTACACCTTC	CASSGQGLYGYTF
-	TRBD2	TRBJ2-2	TRBV11-3	TGTGCCAGCAGCCCTTCGGGACTAGCGGGAGGGCTTCGGGGCGGGGAGCTGTTTTTT	CASSPSGLAGGLRGGELFF
few	TRBD2	TRBJ2-1	TRBV10-2	TGCGCCAGCAGTGCTAGCGGGACCTACAATGAGCAGTTCTTC	CASSASGTYNEQFF
-	TRBD1	TRBJ1-2	TRBV6-4	TGTGCCAGCAGTCCGACAGGGCAAGAGGGCTATGGCTACACCTTC	CASSPTGQEGYGYTF
-	TRBD1	TRBJ1-2	TRBV6-5	TGTGCCAGCACCAATTCTCAGGGGGCAGGCGGCTACACCTTC	CASTNSQGAGGYTF
-	TRBD2	TRBJ2-1	TRBV11-2	TGTGCCAGCCAGAAACGGGCCGGCGGGAGGTACTACAATGAGCAGTTCTTC	CASQKRAGGRYYNEQFF
-	-	TRBJ2-3	TRBV7-9	TGTGCCAGCAGCCCAAACAGGGACACAGATACGCAGTATTTT	CASSPNRDTDTQYF
-	TRBD2	TRBJ2-1	TRBV11-2	TGTGCCAGCAGCGCCAGTCTACTAGCGGGAGGGCCCAATGAGCAGTTCTTC	CASSASLLAGGPNEQFF